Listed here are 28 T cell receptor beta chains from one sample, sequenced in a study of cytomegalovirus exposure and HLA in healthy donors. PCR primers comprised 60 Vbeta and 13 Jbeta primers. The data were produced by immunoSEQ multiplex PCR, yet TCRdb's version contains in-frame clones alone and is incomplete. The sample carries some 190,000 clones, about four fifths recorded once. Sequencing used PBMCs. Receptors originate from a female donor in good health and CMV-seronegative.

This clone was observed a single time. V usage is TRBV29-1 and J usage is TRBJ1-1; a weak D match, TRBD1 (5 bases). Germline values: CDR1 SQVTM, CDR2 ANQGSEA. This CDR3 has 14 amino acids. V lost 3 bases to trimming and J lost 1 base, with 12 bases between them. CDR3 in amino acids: CSVDRQGRNTEAFF. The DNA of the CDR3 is TGCAGCGTTGACCGTCAGGGTAGGAACACTGAAGCTTTCTTT.

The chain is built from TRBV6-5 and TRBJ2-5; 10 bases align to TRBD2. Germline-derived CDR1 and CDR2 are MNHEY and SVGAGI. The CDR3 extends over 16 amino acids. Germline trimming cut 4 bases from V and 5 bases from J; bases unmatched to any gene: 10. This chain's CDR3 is CASSLSSGGARETQYF. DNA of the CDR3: TGTGCCAGCAGTTTAAGCAGCGGGGGGGCTCGGGAGACCCAGTACTTC.

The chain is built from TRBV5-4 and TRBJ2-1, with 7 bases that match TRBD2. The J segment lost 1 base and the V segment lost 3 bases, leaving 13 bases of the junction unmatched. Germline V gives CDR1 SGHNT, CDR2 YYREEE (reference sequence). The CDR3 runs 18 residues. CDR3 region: CASSSGGGRGISYNEQFF. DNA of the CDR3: TGTGCCAGCAGCTCCGGCGGTGGGCGGGGGATATCCTACAATGAGCAGTTCTTC. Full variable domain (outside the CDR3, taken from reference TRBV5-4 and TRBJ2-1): ETGVTQSPTHLIKTRGQQVTLRCSSQSGHNTVSWYQQALGQGPQFIFQYYREEENGRGNFPPRFSGLQFPNYSSELNVNALELDDSALYLCASSSGGGRGISYNEQFFGPGTRLTVL.

Here the CDR3 DNA reads TGTGCCAGCAGTTTCGGCATATACAGGGGTAGGGGGGAAGTGTACACCGGGGAGCTGTTTTTT. Translating it yields CASSFGIYRGRGEVYTGELFF. The J gene is TRBJ2-2, the V gene TRBV27, with a tentative D call TRBD1 (7 bases). The germline V gene has CDR1 MNHEY and CDR2 SMNVEV (reference sequence). V was shortened by 3 bases and J by 3 bases, with 29 bases between the two germline ends. The CDR3 is 21 amino acids.

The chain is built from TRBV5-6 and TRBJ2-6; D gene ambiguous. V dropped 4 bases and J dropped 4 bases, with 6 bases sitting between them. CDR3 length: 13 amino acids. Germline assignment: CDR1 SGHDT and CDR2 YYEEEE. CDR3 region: CASSPMGANVLTF. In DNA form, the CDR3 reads TGTGCCAGCAGCCCCATGGGGGCCAACGTCCTGACTTTC.

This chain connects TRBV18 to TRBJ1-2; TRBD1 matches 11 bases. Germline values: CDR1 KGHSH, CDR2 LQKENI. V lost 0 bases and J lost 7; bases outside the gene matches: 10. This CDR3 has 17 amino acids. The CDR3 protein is CASSPPVLFGTGGGYTF. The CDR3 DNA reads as TGTGCCAGCTCACCACCGGTCCTCTTCGGGACAGGGGGTGGCTACACCTTC.

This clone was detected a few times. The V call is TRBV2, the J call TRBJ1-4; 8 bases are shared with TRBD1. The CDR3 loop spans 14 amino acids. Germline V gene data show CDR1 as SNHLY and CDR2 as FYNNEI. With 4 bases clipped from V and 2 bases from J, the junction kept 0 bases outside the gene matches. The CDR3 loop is CASSGTGTNEKLFF. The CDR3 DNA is TGTGCCAGCAGTGGGACAGGGACTAATGAAAAACTGTTTTTT.

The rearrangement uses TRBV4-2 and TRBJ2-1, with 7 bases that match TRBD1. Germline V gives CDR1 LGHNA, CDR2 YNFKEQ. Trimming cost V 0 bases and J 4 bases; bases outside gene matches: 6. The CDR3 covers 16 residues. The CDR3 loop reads CASSQEVEGAYNEQFF. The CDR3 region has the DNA TGTGCCAGCAGCCAAGAGGTTGAGGGGGCTTACAATGAGCAGTTCTTC.

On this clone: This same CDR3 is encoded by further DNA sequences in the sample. CDR3 coding DNA: TGTGCCAGCAGTTTATCTCCCGGGACAGGGTTTGGCTACACCTTC. Amino acid sequence: CASSLSPGTGFGYTF. The J gene is TRBJ1-2, the V gene TRBV28, with 9 bases aligning to TRBD1. CDR3 length: 15 residues. The germline V gene has CDR1 MDHEN and CDR2 SYDVKM. The junction had 7 bases not matched to a gene; V was cut back by 1 base and J by 7 bases.

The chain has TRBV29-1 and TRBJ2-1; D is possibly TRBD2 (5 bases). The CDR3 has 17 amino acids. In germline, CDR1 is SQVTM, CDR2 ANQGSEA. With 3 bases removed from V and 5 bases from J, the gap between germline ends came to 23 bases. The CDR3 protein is CSVDRPGLLFTHNEQFF. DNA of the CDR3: TGCAGCGTTGATCGCCCTGGACTTCTTTTTACCCACAATGAGCAGTTCTTC.

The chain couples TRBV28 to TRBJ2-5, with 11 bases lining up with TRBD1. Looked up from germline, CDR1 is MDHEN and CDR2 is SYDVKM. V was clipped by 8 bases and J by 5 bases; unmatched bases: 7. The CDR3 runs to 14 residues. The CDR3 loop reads CASHRTGGAETQYF. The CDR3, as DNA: TGTGCCAGCCACAGGACAGGGGGCGCGGAGACCCAGTACTTC.

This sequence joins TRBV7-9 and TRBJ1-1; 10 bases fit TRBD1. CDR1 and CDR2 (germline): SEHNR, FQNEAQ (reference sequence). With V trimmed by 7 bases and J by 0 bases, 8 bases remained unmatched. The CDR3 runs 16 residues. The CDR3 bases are TGTGCCAGCATACCCGGGGACAGGGGAATGAACACTGAAGCTTTCTTT. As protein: CASIPGDRGMNTEAFF. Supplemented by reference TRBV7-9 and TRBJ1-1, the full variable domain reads DTGVSQNPRHKITKRGQNVTFRCDPISEHNRLYWYRQTLGQGPEFLTYFQNEAQLEKSRLLSDRFSAERPKGSFSTLEIQRTEQGDSAMYLCASIPGDRGMNTEAFFGQGTRLTVV.

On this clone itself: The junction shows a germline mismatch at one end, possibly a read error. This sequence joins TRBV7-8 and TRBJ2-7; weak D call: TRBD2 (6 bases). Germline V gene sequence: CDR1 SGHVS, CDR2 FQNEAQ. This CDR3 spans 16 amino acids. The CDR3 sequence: CASRLGRTGAPYEQYF. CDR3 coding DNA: TGTGCCAGCAGATTAGGGCGTACGGGAGCGCCCTACGAGCAGTACTTC.

CDR3 DNA: TGTGCCACCAGGGACTACAGCTTACAAGAGACCCAGTACTTC. It is translated as CATRDYSLQETQYF. The chain carries TRBV15 and TRBJ2-5; weak D call: TRBD2 (6 bases). Trimming took off 6 bases at V and 2 bases at J, with 13 bases between the two ends. There are 14 residues in the CDR3. Germline CDR1 reads LNHNV; CDR2 reads YYDKDF (reference sequence).

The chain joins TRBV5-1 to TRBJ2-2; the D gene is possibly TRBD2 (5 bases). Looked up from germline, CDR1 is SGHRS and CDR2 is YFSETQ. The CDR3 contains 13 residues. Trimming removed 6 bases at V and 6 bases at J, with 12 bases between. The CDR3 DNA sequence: TGCGCCAGCACATCCTCGGAGGCCGGGGAGCTGTTTTTT. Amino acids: CASTSSEAGELFF.

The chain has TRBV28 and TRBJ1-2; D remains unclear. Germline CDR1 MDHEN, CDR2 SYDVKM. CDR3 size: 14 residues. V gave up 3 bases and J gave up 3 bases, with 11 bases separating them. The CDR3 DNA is TGTGCCAGCAGTTTGGGCAGGAATGACTATGGCTACACCTTC. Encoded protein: CASSLGRNDYGYTF.

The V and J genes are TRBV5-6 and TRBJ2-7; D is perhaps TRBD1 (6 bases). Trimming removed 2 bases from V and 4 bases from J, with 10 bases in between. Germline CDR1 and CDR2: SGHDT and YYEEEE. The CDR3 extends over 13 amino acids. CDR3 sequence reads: CASSFPGEYEQYF. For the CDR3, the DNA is TGTGCCAGCAGCTTCCCAGGGGAATACGAGCAGTACTTC.

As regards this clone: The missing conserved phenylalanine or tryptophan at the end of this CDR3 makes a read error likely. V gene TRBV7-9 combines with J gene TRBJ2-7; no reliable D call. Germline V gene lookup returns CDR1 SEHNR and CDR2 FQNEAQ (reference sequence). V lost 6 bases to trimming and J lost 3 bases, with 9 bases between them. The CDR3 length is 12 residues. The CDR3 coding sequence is TGTGCCAGCAGTCCAGACCACTACGAGCAGTACCTC. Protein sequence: CASSPDHYEQYL.

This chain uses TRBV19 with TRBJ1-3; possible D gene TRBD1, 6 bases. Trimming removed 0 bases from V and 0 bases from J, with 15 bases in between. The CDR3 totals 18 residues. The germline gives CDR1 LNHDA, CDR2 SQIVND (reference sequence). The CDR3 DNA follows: TGTGCCAGTAGTATAGATCGCGGGGGGCCCCGCTCTGGAAACACCATATATTTT. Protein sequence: CASSIDRGGPRSGNTIYF.

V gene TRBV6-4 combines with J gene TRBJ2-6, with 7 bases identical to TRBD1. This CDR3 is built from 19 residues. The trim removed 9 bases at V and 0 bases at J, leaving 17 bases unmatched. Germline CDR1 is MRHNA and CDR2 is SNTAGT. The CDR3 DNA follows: TGTGCCAGAACGCCGCTTTTGTGGGACAGAGGCTCTGGGGCCAACGTCCTGACTTTC. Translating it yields CARTPLLWDRGSGANVLTF.

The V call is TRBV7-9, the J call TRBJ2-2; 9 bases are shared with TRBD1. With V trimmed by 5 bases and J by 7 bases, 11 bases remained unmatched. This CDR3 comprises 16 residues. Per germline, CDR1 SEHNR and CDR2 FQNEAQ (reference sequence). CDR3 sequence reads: CASSHRDRVINGELFF. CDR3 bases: TGTGCCAGCAGCCACCGGGACAGGGTAATAAACGGGGAGCTGTTTTTT. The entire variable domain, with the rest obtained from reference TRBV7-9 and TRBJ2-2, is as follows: DTGVSQNPRHKITKRGQNVTFRCDPISEHNRLYWYRQTLGQGPEFLTYFQNEAQLEKSRLLSDRFSAERPKGSFSTLEIQRTEQGDSAMYLCASSHRDRVINGELFFGEGSRLTVL.

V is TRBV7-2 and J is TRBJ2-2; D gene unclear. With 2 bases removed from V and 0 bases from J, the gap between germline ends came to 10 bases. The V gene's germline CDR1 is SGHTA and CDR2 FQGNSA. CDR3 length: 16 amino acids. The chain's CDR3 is CASSLSRLSNTGELFF. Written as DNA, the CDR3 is TGTGCCAGCAGCTTATCCAGACTTTCGAACACCGGGGAGCTGTTTTTT.

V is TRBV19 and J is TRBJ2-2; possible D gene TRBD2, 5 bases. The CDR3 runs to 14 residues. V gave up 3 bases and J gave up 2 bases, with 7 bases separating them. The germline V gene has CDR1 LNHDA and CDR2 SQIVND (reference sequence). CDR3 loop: CASSIGLNTGELFF. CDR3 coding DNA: TGTGCCAGTAGTATCGGACTTAACACCGGGGAGCTGTTTTTT. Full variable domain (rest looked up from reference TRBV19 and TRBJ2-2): DGGITQSPKYLFRKEGQNVTLSCEQNLNHDAMYWYRQDPGQGLRLIYYSQIVNDFQKGDIAEGYSVSREKKESFPLTVTSAQKNPTAFYLCASSIGLNTGELFFGEGSRLTVL.

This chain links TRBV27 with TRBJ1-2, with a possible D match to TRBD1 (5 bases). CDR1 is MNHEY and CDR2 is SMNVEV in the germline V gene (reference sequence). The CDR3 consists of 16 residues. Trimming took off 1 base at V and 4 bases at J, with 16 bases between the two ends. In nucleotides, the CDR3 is TGTGCCAGCAGTTTATATGTCCCGCAGGGATCCTATGGCTACACCTTC. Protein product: CASSLYVPQGSYGYTF.

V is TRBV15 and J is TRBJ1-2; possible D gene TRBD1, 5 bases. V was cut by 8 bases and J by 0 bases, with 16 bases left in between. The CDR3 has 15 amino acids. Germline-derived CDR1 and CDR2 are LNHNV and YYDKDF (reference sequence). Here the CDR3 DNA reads TGTGCCACCGGGGCGGGGGGAGGGCCTAACTATGGCTACACCTTC. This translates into CATGAGGGPNYGYTF.

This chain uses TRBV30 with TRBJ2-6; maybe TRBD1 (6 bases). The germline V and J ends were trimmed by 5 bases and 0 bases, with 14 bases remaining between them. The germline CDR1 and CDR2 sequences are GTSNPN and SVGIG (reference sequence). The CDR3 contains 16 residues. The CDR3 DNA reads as TGTGCCTGGGGACAGCCCTTTTTCTCTGGGGCCAACGTCCTGACTTTC. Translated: CAWGQPFFSGANVLTF.

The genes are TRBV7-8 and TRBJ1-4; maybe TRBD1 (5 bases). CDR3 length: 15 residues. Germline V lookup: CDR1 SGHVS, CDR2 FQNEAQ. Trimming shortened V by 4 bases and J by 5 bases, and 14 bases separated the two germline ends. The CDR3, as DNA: TGTGCCAGCAGCTATAGTGGCGGGGGGAATGAAAAACTGTTTTTT. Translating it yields CASSYSGGGNEKLFF.

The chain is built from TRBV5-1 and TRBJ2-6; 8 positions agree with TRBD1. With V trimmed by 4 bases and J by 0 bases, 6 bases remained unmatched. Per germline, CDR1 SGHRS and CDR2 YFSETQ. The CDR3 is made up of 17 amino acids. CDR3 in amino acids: CASSNGQGLSGANVLTF. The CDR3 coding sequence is TGCGCCAGCAGCAACGGACAGGGACTCTCTGGGGCCAACGTCCTGACTTTC.